These T cell receptor beta chains were read from a single sample in a study of blood T cell repertoires in COVID-19. Measured with immunoSEQ multiplex PCR; TCRdb has only the in-frame clones, and not every one. The repertoire holds approximately 50,000 clones, with roughly 83% as singletons. Sequenced input: peripheral blood. These receptors all stem from a man between 65 and 85 years old with active COVID-19. The CDR3 runs from the conserved cysteine through the conserved F or W. The order of the fields is V gene, CDR3 length, clone size, J gene, D gene, CDR3 protein, CDR3 DNA. The D gene is left open where the match is weak. For some rows the clone size is stated as once, few or many, or as a class when expanded; others skip it.

TRBV7-9	15	.	TRBJ1-3	.	CASSFYWSSGNTIYF	TGTGCCAGCAGCTTTTATTGGAGCTCTGGAAACACCATATATTTT
TRBV15	14	.	TRBJ2-7	TRBD2	CATSGSLAGYEQYF	TGTGCCACCAGCGGCAGCCTAGCGGGATACGAGCAGTACTTC
TRBV7-2	16	.	TRBJ2-2	TRBD1	CASSLVNRGNTGELFF	TGTGCCAGCAGCTTAGTAAACAGGGGGAACACCGGGGAGCTGTTTTTT
TRBV4-1	15	.	TRBJ2-2	TRBD2	CASRRSSGGAGELFF	TGCGCCAGCCGCCGGAGCTCCGGGGGGGCCGGGGAGCTGTTTTTT
TRBV11-3	15	few	TRBJ2-2	.	CASSLWGLETGELFF	TGTGCCAGCAGCTTATGGGGGCTCGAGACCGGGGAGCTGTTTTTT
TRBV29-1	11	.	TRBJ2-7	.	CSAEEGYEQYF	TGCAGCGCCGAGGAGGGATACGAGCAGTACTTC
TRBV5-8	15	.	TRBJ2-5	.	CASSLLAEIQETQYF	TGTGCCAGCAGCTTGCTCGCGGAGATCCAAGAGACCCAGTACTTC
TRBV4-1	14	.	TRBJ2-3	TRBD2	CASGHREGTDTQYF	TGCGCCAGCGGCCACCGGGAGGGAACAGATACGCAGTATTTT
TRBV18	15	.	TRBJ1-2	.	CASSLGQGRGYGYTF	TGTGCCAGCTCATTGGGTCAGGGGCGAGGCTATGGCTACACCTTC
TRBV12-3/TRBV12-4	13	.	TRBJ2-7	.	CASSLSDRNEQYF	TGTGCCAGCAGTTTAAGTGACAGGAACGAGCAGTACTTC
TRBV11-3	14	.	TRBJ2-5	TRBD1	CASSVRDRRETQYF	TGTGCCAGCAGCGTCCGGGACAGGAGAGAGACCCAGTACTTC
TRBV24-1	15	once	TRBJ2-5	TRBD1	CATSDLFRGQETQYF	TGTGCCACCAGTGATTTGTTCAGGGGGCAGGAGACCCAGTACTTC
TRBV7-2	14	.	TRBJ1-1	TRBD1	CASSSNSGGTEAFF	TGTGCCAGCAGCTCCAACTCAGGGGGCACTGAAGCTTTCTTT
TRBV6-2/TRBV6-3	18	few	TRBJ2-5	TRBD2	CASSYSLLAGRYQETQYF	TGTGCCAGCAGTTACTCGCTACTAGCGGGACGGTACCAAGAGACCCAGTACTTC
TRBV18	16	.	TRBJ1-1	TRBD1	CASSPNRGRLNTEAFF	TGTGCCAGCTCACCAAACAGGGGGCGGCTGAACACTGAAGCTTTCTTT
TRBV4-1	14	.	TRBJ2-7	.	CASSQDWQYYEQYF	TGCGCCAGCAGCCAAGATTGGCAGTACTACGAGCAGTACTTC
TRBV20-1	11	.	TRBJ2-3	TRBD2	CGTSGSDTQYF	TGCGGTACTAGCGGGAGTGATACGCAGTATTTT
TRBV7-3	15	.	TRBJ2-5	.	CASSWVGGDQETQYF	TGTGCCAGCAGCTGGGTAGGGGGTGACCAAGAGACCCAGTACTTC
TRBV7-8	14	.	TRBJ1-5	.	CASSFGEENQPQHF	TGTGCCAGCAGCTTCGGGGAGGAGAATCAGCCCCAGCATTTT
TRBV2	17	few	TRBJ2-1	TRBD2	CASRRLGLAGVSNEQFF	TGTGCCAGCAGGAGACTTGGACTAGCGGGAGTCTCGAATGAGCAGTTCTTC
TRBV18	12	.	TRBJ1-2	.	CASSEGEIGYTF	TGTGCCAGCTCCGAGGGAGAGATTGGCTACACCTTC
TRBV10-3	15	.	TRBJ1-1	TRBD1	CAISAARTGGTEAFF	TGTGCCATCAGTGCTGCCCGGACAGGGGGTACTGAAGCTTTCTTT
TRBV28	12	.	TRBJ2-7	TRBD1	CATRDRGYEQYF	TGTGCCACCCGGGACAGGGGCTACGAGCAGTACTTC
TRBV4-1	16	.	TRBJ2-7	TRBD2	CASSQEVTSGSDEQYF	TGCGCCAGCAGCCAAGAGGTAACTAGCGGGAGCGACGAGCAGTACTTC
TRBV5-4	13	.	TRBJ2-7	.	CASSFTGTYEQYF	TGTGCCAGCAGCTTTACGGGGACCTACGAGCAGTACTTC
TRBV4-1	15	.	TRBJ2-1	.	CASSQVYQALNEQFF	TGCGCCAGCAGCCAAGTATACCAGGCATTGAATGAGCAGTTCTTC
TRBV6-1	15	many	TRBJ2-5	.	CASSEDGGGAETQYF	TGTGCCAGCAGTGAAGATGGAGGGGGCGCGGAGACCCAGTACTTC
TRBV19	16	.	TRBJ2-3	TRBD1	CASQARGRVGTDTQYF	TGTGCCAGTCAAGCCAGGGGGCGGGTCGGCACAGATACGCAGTATTTT
TRBV3-1/TRBV3-2	16	.	TRBJ2-7	.	CASSQGLDTFEYEQYF	TGTGCCAGCAGCCAAGGATTGGACACCTTCGAATACGAGCAGTACTTC
TRBV9	18	.	TRBJ2-3	.	CASSLGLAGSRGTDTQYF	TGTGCCAGCAGCCTGGGGCTAGCCGGGAGTAGGGGCACAGATACGCAGTATTTT
TRBV4-2	14	.	TRBJ2-1	.	CASSQDLVSGEQFF	TGTGCCAGCAGCCAAGATTTGGTCTCGGGTGAGCAGTTCTTC
TRBV11-2	17	once	TRBJ2-1	TRBD1	CASSLRLGQGGYNEQFF	TGTGCCAGCAGCTTAAGATTGGGACAGGGGGGATACAATGAGCAGTTCTTC
TRBV15	16	few	TRBJ1-2	TRBD1	CATSRDSGIQGHGYTF	TGTGCCACCAGCAGAGATAGCGGAATACAGGGGCATGGCTACACCTTC
TRBV6-5	15	.	TRBJ2-1	TRBD2	CASSISSGVYNEQFF	TGTGCCAGCAGTATCTCTAGCGGGGTCTACAATGAGCAGTTCTTC
TRBV7-9	15	.	TRBJ2-7	TRBD2	CASSLIAGGPGEQYF	TGTGCCAGCAGCTTAATAGCGGGAGGGCCGGGCGAGCAGTACTTC
TRBV4-3	14	.	TRBJ2-7	.	CASSQEQGRYEQYF	TGCGCCAGCAGCCAAGAACAGGGACGGTACGAGCAGTACTTC
TRBV6-5	11	.	TRBJ2-5	.	CASSYRETQYF	TGTGCCAGCAGTTACCGAGAGACCCAGTACTTC
TRBV2	16	.	TRBJ1-5	TRBD1	CASSSGQGAPNQPQHF	TGTGCCAGCAGTTCGGGACAGGGGGCCCCCAATCAGCCCCAGCATTTT
TRBV9	17	.	TRBJ1-6	TRBD1	CASSSSGQRFYNSPLHF	TGTGCCAGCAGCTCATCGGGACAGCGATTCTATAATTCACCCCTCCACTTT
TRBV6-5	13	.	TRBJ1-6	.	CASAPTDNSPLHF	TGTGCCAGCGCCCCGACAGATAATTCACCCCTCCACTTT
TRBV18	14	.	TRBJ2-7	TRBD1	CASSPGTGYYEQYF	TGTGCCAGCTCACCAGGGACAGGATACTACGAGCAGTACTTC